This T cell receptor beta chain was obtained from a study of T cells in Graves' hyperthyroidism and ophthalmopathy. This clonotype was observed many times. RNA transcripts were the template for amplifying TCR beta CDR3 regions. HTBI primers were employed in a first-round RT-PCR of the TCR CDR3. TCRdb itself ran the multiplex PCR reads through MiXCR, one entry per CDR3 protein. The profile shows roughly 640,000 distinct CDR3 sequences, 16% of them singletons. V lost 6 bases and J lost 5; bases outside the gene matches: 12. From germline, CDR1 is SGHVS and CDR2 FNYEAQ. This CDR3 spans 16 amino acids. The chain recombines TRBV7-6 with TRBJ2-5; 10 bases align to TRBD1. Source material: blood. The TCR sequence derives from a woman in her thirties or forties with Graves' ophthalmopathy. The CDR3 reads CASSFIRDRGGETQYF. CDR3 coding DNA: TGTGCCAGCAGTTTTATCCGGGACAGGGGAGGGGAGACCCAGTACTTC.